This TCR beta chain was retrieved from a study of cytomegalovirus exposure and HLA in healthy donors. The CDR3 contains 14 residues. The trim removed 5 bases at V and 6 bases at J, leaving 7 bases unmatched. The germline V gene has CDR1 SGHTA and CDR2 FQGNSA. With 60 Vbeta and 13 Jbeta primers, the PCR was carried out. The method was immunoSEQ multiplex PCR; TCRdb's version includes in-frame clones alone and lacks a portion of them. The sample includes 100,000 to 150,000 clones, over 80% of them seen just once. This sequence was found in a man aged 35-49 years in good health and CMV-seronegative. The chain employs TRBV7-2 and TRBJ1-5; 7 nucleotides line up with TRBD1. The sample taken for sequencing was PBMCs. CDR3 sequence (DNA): TGTGCCAGCAGCCCTGGGACAGCGGGTCAGCCCCAGCATTTT. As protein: CASSPGTAGQPQHF.